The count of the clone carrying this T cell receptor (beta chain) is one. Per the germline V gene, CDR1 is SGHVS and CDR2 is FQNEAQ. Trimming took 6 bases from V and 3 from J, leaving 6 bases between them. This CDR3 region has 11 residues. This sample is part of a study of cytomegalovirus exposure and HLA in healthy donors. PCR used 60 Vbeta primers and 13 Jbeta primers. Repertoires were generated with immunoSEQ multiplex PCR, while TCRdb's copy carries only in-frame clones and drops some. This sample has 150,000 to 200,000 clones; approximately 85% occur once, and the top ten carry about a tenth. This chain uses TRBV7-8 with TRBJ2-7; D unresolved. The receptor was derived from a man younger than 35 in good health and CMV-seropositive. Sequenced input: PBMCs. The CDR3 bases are TGTGCCAGCAGGGCCGACTACGAGCAGTACTTC. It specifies CASRADYEQYF.